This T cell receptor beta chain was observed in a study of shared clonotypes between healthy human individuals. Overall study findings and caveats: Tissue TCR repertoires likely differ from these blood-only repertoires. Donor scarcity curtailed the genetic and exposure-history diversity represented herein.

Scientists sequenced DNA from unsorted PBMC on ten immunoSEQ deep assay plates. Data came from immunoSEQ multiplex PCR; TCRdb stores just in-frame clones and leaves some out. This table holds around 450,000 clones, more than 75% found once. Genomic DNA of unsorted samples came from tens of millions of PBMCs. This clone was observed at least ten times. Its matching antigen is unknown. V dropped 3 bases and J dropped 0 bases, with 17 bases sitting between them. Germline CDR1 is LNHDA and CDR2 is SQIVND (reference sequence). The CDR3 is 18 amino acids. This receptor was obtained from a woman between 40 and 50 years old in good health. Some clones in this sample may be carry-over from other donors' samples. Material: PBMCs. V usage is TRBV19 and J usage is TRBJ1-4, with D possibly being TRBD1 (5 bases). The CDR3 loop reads CASSIWEGIRATNEKLFF. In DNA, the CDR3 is TGTGCCAGTAGTATCTGGGAGGGGATCCGTGCAACTAATGAAAAACTGTTTTTT.